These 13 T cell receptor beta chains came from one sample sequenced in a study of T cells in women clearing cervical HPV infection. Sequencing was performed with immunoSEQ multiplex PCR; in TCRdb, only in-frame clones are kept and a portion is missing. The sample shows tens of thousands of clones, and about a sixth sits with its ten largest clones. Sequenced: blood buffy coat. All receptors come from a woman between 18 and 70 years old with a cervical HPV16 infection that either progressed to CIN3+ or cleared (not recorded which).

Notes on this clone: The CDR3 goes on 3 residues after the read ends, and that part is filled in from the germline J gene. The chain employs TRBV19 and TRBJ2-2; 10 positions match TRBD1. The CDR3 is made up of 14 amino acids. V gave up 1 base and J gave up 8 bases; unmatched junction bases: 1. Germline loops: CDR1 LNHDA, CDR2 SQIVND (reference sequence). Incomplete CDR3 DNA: TGTGCCAGTAGTATAGGGACAGGGGGTGGGGAG. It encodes CASSIGTGGGE. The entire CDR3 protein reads CASSIGTGGGELFF. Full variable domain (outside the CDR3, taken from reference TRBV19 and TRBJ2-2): DGGITQSPKYLFRKEGQNVTLSCEQNLNHDAMYWYRQDPGQGLRLIYYSQIVNDFQKGDIAEGYSVSREKKESFPLTVTSAQKNPTAFYLCASSIGTGGGELFFGEGSRLTVL.

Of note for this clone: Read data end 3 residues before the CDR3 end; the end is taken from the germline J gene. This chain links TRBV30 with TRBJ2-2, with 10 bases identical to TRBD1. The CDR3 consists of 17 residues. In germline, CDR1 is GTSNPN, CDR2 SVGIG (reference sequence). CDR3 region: CAWARRDRGTYNEKLFF. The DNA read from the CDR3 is TGTGCCTGGGCACGTCGGGACAGGGGAACTTATAATGAAAAG.

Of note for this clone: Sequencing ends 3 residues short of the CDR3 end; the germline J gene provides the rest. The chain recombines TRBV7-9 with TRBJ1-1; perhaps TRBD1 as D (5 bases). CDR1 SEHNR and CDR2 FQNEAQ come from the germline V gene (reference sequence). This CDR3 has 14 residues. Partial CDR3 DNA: TGTGCCAGCAGCTTGGCCGGGGGTGAGGAGACA. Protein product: CASSLAGGEET. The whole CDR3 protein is CASSLAGGEETAFF.

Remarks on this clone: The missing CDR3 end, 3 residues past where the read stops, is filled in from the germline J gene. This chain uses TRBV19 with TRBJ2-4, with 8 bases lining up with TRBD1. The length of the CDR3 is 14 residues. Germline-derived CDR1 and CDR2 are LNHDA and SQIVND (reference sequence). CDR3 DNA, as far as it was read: TGTGCCAGTAGTCTTAAACAGGGGGAGGTAGGT. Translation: CASSLKQGEVG. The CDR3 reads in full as CASSLKQGEVGQYF.

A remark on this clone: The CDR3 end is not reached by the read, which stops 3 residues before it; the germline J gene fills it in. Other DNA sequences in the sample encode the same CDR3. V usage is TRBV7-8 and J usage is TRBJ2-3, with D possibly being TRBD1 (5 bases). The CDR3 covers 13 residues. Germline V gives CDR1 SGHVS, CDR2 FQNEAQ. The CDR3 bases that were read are TGTGCCAGCAGCTTAGGGGGCAGTCAGCCG. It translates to CASSLGGSQP. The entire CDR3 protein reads CASSLGGSQPQYF.

CDR3 protein: CASRSSLNTGELFF. CDR3 bases read: TGTGCCAGCAGATCCTCTCTGAACACCGGGGAG. The chain is built from TRBV6-4 and TRBJ2-2, with unresolved D. The read ends 3 residues before the CDR3 terminus; that terminus is restored from the germline J gene. Trimming cost V 6 bases and J 1 base, with 9 bases left between them. CDR1 is MRHNA, CDR2 SNTAGT, per germline. CDR3 length equals 14 residues.

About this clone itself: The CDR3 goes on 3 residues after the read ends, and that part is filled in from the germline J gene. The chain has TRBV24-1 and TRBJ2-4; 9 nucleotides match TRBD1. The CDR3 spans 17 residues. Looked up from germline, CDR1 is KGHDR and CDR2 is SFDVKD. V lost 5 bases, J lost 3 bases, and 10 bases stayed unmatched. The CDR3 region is CATSAPPGQGLKNIQYF. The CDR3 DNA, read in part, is TGTGCCACCAGTGCTCCGCCGGGACAGGGACTCAAAAACATT.

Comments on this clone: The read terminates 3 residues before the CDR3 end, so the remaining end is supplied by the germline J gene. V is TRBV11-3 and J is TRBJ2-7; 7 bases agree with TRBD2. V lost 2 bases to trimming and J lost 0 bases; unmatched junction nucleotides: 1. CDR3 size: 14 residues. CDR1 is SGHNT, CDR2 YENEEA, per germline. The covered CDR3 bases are TGTGCCAGCAGCTTACGGACTAGCTCCTACGAG. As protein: CASSLRTSSYE. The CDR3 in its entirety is CASSLRTSSYEQYF.

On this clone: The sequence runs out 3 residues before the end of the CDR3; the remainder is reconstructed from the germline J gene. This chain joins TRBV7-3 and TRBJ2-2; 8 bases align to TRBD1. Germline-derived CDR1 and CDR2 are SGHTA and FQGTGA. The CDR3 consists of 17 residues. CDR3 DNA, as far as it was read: TGTGCCAGCAGTCTCGGGACAGGTCGGGGGATATATTCACCG. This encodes CASSLGTGRGIYSP. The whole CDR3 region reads CASSLGTGRGIYSPLFF.

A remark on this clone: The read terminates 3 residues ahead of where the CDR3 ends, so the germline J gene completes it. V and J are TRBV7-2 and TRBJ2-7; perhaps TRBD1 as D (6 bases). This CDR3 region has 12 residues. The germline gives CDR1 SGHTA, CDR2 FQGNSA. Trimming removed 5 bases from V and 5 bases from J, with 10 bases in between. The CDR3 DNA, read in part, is TGTGCCAGCAGCCAATACAGGGACGAG. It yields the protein CASSQYRDE. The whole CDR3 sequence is CASSQYRDEQYF.

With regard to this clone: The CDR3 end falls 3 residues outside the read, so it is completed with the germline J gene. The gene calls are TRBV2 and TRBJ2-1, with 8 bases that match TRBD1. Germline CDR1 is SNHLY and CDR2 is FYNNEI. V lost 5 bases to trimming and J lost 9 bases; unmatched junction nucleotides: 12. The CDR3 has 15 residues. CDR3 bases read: TGTGCCAGCAGTAAGGACAGGGTATTTTTAAGTGAG. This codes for CASSKDRVFLSE. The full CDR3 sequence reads CASSKDRVFLSEQFF.

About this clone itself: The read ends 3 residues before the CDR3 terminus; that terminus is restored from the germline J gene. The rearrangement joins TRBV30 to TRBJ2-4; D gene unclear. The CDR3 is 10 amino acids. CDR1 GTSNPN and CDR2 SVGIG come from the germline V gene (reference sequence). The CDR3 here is CAWSLSSQYF. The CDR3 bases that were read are TGTGCCTGGAGCCTATCAAGT.

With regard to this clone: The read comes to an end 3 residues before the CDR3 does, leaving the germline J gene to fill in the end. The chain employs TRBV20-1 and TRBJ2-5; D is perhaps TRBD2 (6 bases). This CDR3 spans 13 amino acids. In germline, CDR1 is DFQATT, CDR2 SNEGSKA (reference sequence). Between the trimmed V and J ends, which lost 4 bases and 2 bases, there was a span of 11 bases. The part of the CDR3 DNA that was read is TGCAGTGCTACCCCTAGCGCGCAAGAGACC. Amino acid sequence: CSATPSAQET. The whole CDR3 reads CSATPSAQETQYF.